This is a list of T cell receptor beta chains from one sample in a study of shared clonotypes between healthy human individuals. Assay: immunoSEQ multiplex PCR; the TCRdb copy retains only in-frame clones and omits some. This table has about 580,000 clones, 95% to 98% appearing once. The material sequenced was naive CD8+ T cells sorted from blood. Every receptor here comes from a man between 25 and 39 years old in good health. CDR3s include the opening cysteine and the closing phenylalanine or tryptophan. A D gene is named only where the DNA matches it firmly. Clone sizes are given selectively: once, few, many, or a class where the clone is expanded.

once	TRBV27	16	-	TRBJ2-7	CASRALGGVVFDEQYF	TGTGCCAGCAGGGCTCTCGGAGGGGTAGTTTTCGACGAGCAGTACTTC
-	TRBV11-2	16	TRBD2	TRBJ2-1	CASSIVGASGIYEQFF	TGTGCCAGCAGCATCGTAGGGGCTAGCGGGATCTATGAGCAGTTCTTC
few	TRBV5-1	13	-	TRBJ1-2	CASSWDTESGYTF	TGCGCCAGCAGCTGGGACACCGAGTCGGGCTACACCTTC
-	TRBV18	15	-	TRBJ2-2	CASSPFREDTGELFF	TGTGCCAGCTCACCATTCAGGGAGGACACCGGGGAGCTGTTTTTT
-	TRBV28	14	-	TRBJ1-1	CASSLTRSNTEAFF	TGTGCCAGCAGTTTAACCAGGTCGAACACTGAAGCTTTCTTT
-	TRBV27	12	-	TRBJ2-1	CASREDYNEQFF	TGTGCCAGCAGAGAAGACTACAATGAGCAGTTCTTC
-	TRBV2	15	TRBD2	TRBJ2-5	CASSEPGLEQETQYF	TGTGCCAGCAGTGAACCGGGACTAGAGCAAGAGACCCAGTACTTC
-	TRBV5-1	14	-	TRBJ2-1	CASSLHGLNNEQFF	TGCGCCAGCAGCTTACATGGCCTGAACAATGAGCAGTTCTTC
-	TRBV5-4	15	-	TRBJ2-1	CASSALPGANNEQFF	TGTGCCAGCAGCGCACTCCCGGGGGCCAACAATGAGCAGTTCTTC
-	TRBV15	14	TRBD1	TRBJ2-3	CATAGDRMADTQYF	TGTGCCACCGCTGGGGACAGGATGGCGGATACGCAGTATTTT
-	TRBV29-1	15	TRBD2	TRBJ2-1	CSVEGGAGEYNEQFF	TGCAGCGTTGAAGGTGGAGCGGGAGAGTACAATGAGCAGTTCTTC
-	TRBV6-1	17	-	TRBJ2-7	CASSEPSLQTVSYEQYF	TGTGCCAGCAGTGAACCTTCCTTACAGACCGTCTCCTACGAGCAGTACTTC
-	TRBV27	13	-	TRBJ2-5	CASADSNQETQYF	TGTGCCAGCGCCGACTCGAACCAAGAGACCCAGTACTTC
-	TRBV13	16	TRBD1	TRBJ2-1	CASRDRGGRAYNEQFF	TGTGCCAGCAGGGACAGGGGAGGGAGAGCCTACAATGAGCAGTTCTTC
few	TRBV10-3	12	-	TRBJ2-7	CAISDIDYEQYF	TGTGCCATCAGTGATATTGACTACGAGCAGTACTTC
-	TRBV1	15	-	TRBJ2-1	CTSSQSRGLHNEQFF	TGCACCAGCAGCCAGTCCCGGGGGCTCCACAATGAGCAGTTCTTC
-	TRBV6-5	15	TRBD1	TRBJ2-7	CASSPDRGAWGEQYF	TGTGCCAGCAGCCCTGACAGGGGGGCGTGGGGGGAGCAGTACTTC
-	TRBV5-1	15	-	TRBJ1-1	CASSLGAAPATEAFF	TGCGCCAGCAGCTTGGGGGCAGCCCCAGCCACTGAAGCTTTCTTT
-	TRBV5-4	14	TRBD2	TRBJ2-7	CASSPYSGPYEQYF	TGTGCCAGCAGCCCATATAGCGGGCCCTACGAGCAGTACTTC
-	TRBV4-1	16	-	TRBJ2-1	CASSQEWAGPYNEQFF	TGCGCCAGCAGCCAAGAATGGGCGGGACCCTACAATGAGCAGTTCTTC
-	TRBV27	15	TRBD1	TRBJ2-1	CASSPTGGSYNEQFF	TGTGCCAGCAGCCCGACAGGGGGCTCCTACAATGAGCAGTTCTTC
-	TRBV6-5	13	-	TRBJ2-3	CASSKSSTDTQYF	TGTGCCAGCAGTAAATCTAGCACAGATACGCAGTATTTT
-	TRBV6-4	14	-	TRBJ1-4	CARGIPRVEEKLFF	TGTGCCAGGGGGATTCCGAGGGTCGAGGAAAAACTGTTTTTT
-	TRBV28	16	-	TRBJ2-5	CASSPHPGRSQETQYF	TGTGCCAGCAGTCCCCACCCGGGCAGGTCGCAAGAGACCCAGTACTTC